What follows are 9 T cell receptor beta chains derived from one specimen sequenced in a study of immune evolution from preneoplasia to lung adenocarcinoma. Repertoires were generated with immunoSEQ multiplex PCR, while TCRdb's copy carries only in-frame clones and drops some. The data show about 3,900 clones, roughly nine tenths seen once. Sequencing was performed on FFPE minimally invasive lung adenocarcinoma tissue. These receptor sequences come from a donor of 70 years or more with lung adenocarcinoma.

This chain uses TRBV7-9 with TRBJ2-7; D is uncertain. The V end lost 1 base, the J end lost 2 bases, and 9 bases lay between the germline ends. The CDR3 consists of 14 residues. The germline CDR1 and CDR2 sequences are SEHNR and FQNEAQ (reference sequence). CDR3 coding DNA: TGTGCCAGCAGCTTAGACGGTCTTCCCTACGAGCAGTACTTC. Amino acids: CASSLDGLPYEQYF.

V is TRBV28 and J is TRBJ2-7; 13 bases map to TRBD2. V gave up 6 bases and J gave up 3 bases; unmatched junction bases: 17. Germline V gene lookup returns CDR1 MDHEN and CDR2 SYDVKM. CDR3 size: 19 residues. Here the CDR3 DNA reads TGTGCCAGCAGCCATAACCGACTAGCGGGAGGCCCACTCAACTACGAGCAGTACTTC. This gives the protein CASSHNRLAGGPLNYEQYF.

This clone occurred once. V usage is TRBV4-3 and J usage is TRBJ2-3, with 9 positions matching TRBD2. The junction had 10 bases not matched to a gene; V was cut back by 4 bases and J by 2 bases. The CDR3 has 17 residues. Germline CDR1 reads LGHNA; CDR2 reads YSLEER. This chain's CDR3 is CASSRQLAGVTTDTQYF. The CDR3 bases are TGCGCCAGCAGCCGACAGTTAGCGGGAGTTACCACAGATACGCAGTATTTT.

This chain uses TRBV6-6 with TRBJ1-2, with D perhaps matching TRBD1 (6 bases). The germline V and J ends were trimmed by 5 bases and 7 bases, with 14 bases remaining between them. The CDR3 consists of 13 residues. Looked up from germline, CDR1 is MNHNY and CDR2 is SVGAGI (reference sequence). CDR3 sequence: CASSRQQGRGYTF. For the CDR3, the DNA is TGTGCCAGCAGTCGGCAACAGGGACGTGGCTACACCTTC.

The chain employs TRBV5-1 and TRBJ1-4; the D is unclear. The CDR3 length is 13 residues. CDR1 is SGHRS, CDR2 YFSETQ, per germline. Trimming removed 1 base at V and 8 bases at J, with 9 bases between. In DNA form, the CDR3 reads TGCGCCAGCAGCTTGATGGGAGGAGAAAAACTGTTTTTT. Amino acids: CASSLMGGEKLFF. The variable domain in full, completed from reference TRBV5-1 and TRBJ1-4, reads KAGVTQTPRYLIKTRGQQVTLSCSPISGHRSVSWYQQTPGQGLQFLFEYFSETQRNKGNFPGRFSGRQFSNSRSEMNVSTLELGDSALYLCASSLMGGEKLFFGSGTQLSVL.

This chain uses TRBV6-6 with TRBJ2-3; TRBD1 agrees at 10 bases. V lost 3 bases to trimming and J lost 4 bases; unmatched junction nucleotides: 7. This CDR3 has 16 residues. Germline assignment: CDR1 MNHNY and CDR2 SVGAGI (reference sequence). The CDR3 here is CASSYTDRGLPDTQYF. In DNA, the CDR3 is TGTGCCAGCAGTTATACAGACAGGGGGCTCCCAGATACGCAGTATTTT.

This clone has only one observation. The chain combines TRBV6-5 with TRBJ1-1, with 10 bases fitting TRBD1. With V trimmed by 8 bases and J by 2 bases, 8 bases remained unmatched. The CDR3 is made up of 15 amino acids. Germline CDR1 reads MNHEY; CDR2 reads SVGAGI. The CDR3 nucleotides read TGTGCCAGCCGTCCCGGGACAGGGGCCAACACTGAAGCTTTCTTT. Its translation: CASRPGTGANTEAFF.

This clone was observed a single time. This chain connects TRBV5-3 to TRBJ1-4; tentative D call: TRBD1 (6 bases). TRBV5-3 is filed as an ORF, its function uncertain. This CDR3 is 14 amino acids long. With 4 bases removed from V and 4 bases from J, the gap between germline ends came to 11 bases. Here the CDR3 reads CARSGGGHNEKLFF. The CDR3 DNA reads as TGTGCCAGAAGCGGCGGGGGCCATAATGAAAAACTGTTTTTT.

The V call is TRBV28, the J call TRBJ1-1; weak D call: TRBD1 (6 bases). Germline CDR1 and CDR2: MDHEN and SYDVKM. The CDR3 sequence is 12 residues long. Trimming removed 5 bases at V and 9 bases at J, with 13 bases between. The CDR3, as DNA: TGTGCCAGCAGTGTAACAGGGTTTCAAGCTTTCTTT. It is translated as CASSVTGFQAFF.